The clone carrying this TCR beta chain appeared many times. It was RNA transcripts that yielded the amplified TCR beta CDR3 regions. A set of HTBI primers served as the primers for a first-round RT-PCR of the TCR CDR3. TCRdb re-analysed the multiplex PCR reads in MiXCR, keeping a single row per CDR3 protein. The sample lists 300,000 to 450,000 distinct CDR3 sequences, approximately 14% seen once, with 25% to 35% in the top ten. The CDR3 is 14 residues long. V lost 6 bases, J lost 8 bases, and 5 bases stayed unmatched. The germline gives CDR1 MDHEN, CDR2 SYDVKM. This sample is drawn from a study of T cells in Graves' hyperthyroidism and ophthalmopathy.

Sequenced: blood. This TCR was recovered from a woman aged 18-30 years with Graves' hyperthyroidism that later progressed to Graves' ophthalmopathy. The chain combines TRBV28 with TRBJ1-4; 11 bases line up with TRBD1. This CDR3 is CASRWTGGREKLFF. CDR3 nucleotides: TGTGCCAGCAGATGGACAGGGGGCAGGGAAAAACTGTTTTTT.